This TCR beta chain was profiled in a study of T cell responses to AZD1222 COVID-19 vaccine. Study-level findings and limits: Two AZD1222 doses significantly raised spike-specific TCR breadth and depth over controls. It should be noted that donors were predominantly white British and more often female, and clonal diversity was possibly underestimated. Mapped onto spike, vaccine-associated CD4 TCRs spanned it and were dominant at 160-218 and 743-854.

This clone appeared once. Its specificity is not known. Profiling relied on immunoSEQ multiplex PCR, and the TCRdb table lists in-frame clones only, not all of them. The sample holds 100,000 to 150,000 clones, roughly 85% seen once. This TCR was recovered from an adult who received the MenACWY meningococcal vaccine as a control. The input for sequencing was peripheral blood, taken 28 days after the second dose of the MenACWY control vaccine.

In DNA form, the CDR3 reads TGTGCCAGCAGCCGGAGGGCGAACACTGAAGCTTTCTTT. Translated, it gives CASSRRANTEAFF. This chain joins TRBV5-4 and TRBJ1-1; D is ambiguous. Germline loops: CDR1 SGHNT, CDR2 YYREEE (reference sequence). The length of the CDR3 is 13 residues. V lost 4 bases and J lost 1, with 8 bases in between.